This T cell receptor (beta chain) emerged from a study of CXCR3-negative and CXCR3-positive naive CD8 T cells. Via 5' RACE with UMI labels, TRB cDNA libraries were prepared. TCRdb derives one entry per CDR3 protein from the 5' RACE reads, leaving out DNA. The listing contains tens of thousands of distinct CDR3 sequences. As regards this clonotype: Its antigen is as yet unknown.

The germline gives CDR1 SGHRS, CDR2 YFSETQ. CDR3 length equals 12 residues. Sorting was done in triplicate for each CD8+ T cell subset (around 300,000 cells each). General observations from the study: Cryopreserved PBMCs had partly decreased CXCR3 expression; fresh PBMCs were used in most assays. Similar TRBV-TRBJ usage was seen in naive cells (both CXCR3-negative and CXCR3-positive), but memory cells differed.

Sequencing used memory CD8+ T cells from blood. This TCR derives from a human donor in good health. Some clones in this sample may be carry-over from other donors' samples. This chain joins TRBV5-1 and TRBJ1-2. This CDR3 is CASSLGPHGYTF.